The clone carrying this TCR beta chain was observed a handful of times. Antigen unknown. The CDR3 length is 14 residues. With 6 bases removed from V and 3 bases from J, the gap between germline ends came to 15 bases. The sample comes from a study of identical twins. TCRdb redid the calling of the 5' RACE reads with MiXCR, one entry per CDR3 protein. The sample consists of 650,000 to 750,000 distinct CDR3 sequences, around 21% of them appearing once. Study-level points and caveats: The analysis was cross-sectional rather than longitudinal within donors. Potential partial confounding of zero-insertion analyses by invariant MAIT and iNKT cells was noted.

This sample also appeared in a second study, on T cells expressing NK-cell markers.

The sequencing sample was made of PBMCs. The clonotype was recovered from a woman under 30 in good health. The gene calls are TRBV12-3 or TRBV12-4 and TRBJ2-7; D might be TRBD1 (6 bases). In DNA form, the CDR3 reads TGTGCCAGCAGACCCAGGGGACAATTCTACGAGCAGTACTTC. Protein sequence: CASRPRGQFYEQYF.